Presented here are 6 T cell receptor beta chains from one specimen sequenced in a study of blood T cells in healthy people across ages. A second roughly 6 to 11 cycle PCR used barcoded and J-beta primers. Via MiXCR, TCRdb re-called the 5' RACE reads, giving one row per CDR3 protein. This table holds hundreds of thousands of distinct CDR3 sequences, roughly 58% found once. The sample was blood. The receptor source for this set is a man aged 60-69 years in good health.

This clonotype was seen a handful of times. The genes are TRBV24-1 and TRBJ1-5; D possibly corresponds to TRBD1 (6 bases). The CDR3 is made up of 19 amino acids. Per the germline V gene, CDR1 is KGHDR and CDR2 is SFDVKD. Trimming shortened V by 9 bases and J by 3 bases, and 29 bases separated the two germline ends. The CDR3 sequence: CATPDLESGTRRSNQPQHF. CDR3 sequence (DNA): TGTGCCACCCCGGATCTCGAGTCAGGGACAAGAAGGTCCAATCAGCCCCAGCATTTT.

The sample holds one count of this clonotype. This may stem from a read error, because a much larger clone lies one nucleotide away. The chain uses TRBV20-1 and TRBJ2-7; 9 positions match TRBD1. V was clipped by 1 base and J by 6 bases; unmatched bases: 7. The CDR3 contains 14 residues. Looked up from germline, CDR1 is DFQATT and CDR2 is SNEGSKA (reference sequence). CDR3 region: CSARGDREVCEQYF. CDR3 nucleotide sequence: TGCAGTGCTAGAGGGGACAGGGAGGTCTGCGAGCAGTACTTC.

Only a few counts were recorded for this clonotype. The chain combines TRBV10-3 with TRBJ2-7; 7 nucleotides line up with TRBD1. The CDR3 totals 12 residues. Germline-derived CDR1 and CDR2 are ENHRY and SYGVKD. V shed 6 bases, J shed 2 bases, and the junction held 1 base outside the gene matches. This CDR3 is CAIRQGTYEQYF. The CDR3, as DNA: TGTGCCATCAGACAGGGGACCTACGAGCAGTACTTC.

This chain uses TRBV12-3 or TRBV12-4 with TRBJ2-3, with TRBD1 identical over 9 bases. The CDR3 runs 13 residues. With 5 bases clipped from V and 14 bases from J, the junction kept 11 bases outside the gene matches. The CDR3 sequence: CASSTGTGRRVYF. CDR3 DNA: TGTGCCAGCAGTACCGGGACAGGGCGACGCGTGTATTTT.

The chain uses TRBV3-1 and TRBJ2-5, with D uncertain. The germline V gene encodes CDR1 LGHDT and CDR2 YNNKEL (reference sequence). The V end was cut by 3 bases, the J end by 7 bases, with 12 bases between. The CDR3 sequence is 13 residues long. CDR3 DNA: TGTGCCAGCAGCCAGGACCCCCAGTGGACCCAGTACTTC. As protein: CASSQDPQWTQYF.

The V gene is TRBV11-1, the J gene TRBJ2-3; 8 nucleotides line up with TRBD1. Germline-derived CDR1 and CDR2 are SGHAT and FQDESV (reference sequence). CDR3 size: 16 residues. V lost 5 bases and J lost 0; bases outside the gene matches: 7. CDR3 amino acids: CASSPWTGLSTDTQYF. For the CDR3, the DNA is TGTGCCAGCAGCCCCTGGACAGGGTTGAGCACAGATACGCAGTATTTT.